The 20 T cell receptor beta chains in this list originate from one sample, sequenced in a study of T cells expressing NK-cell markers. TCRdb processed the 5' RACE reads again and assigns one entry to each CDR3 protein, with no DNA. This listing includes more than 90,000 distinct CDR3 sequences. Sequences were obtained from blood T cells: a sorted CD56 or NKG2C T cell subset, CD4+ or CD8+ T cells, or bulk PBMC T cells (not recorded which). The receptor set was obtained from a woman between 18 and 70 years old in good health.

J is TRBJ2-7 and V is TRBV11-2; the D call from TCRdb, TRBD2, cannot be confirmed without DNA. Germline CDR1 SGHAT, CDR2 FQNNGV. This CDR3 has 15 residues. CDR3 residues: CASRLGLAKTYEQYF.

The gene calls are TRBV20-1 and TRBJ2-2; the D call of TRBD1 rests on TCRdb alone, since no DNA is present to check it. Looked up from germline, CDR1 is DFQATT and CDR2 is SNEGSKA (reference sequence). The CDR3 covers 15 residues. CDR3 in amino acids: CSARDKQENTGELFF.

This chain's CDR3 is CASSLTRSGANVLTF. This rearrangement joins TRBV12-3 or TRBV12-4 to TRBJ2-6. The CDR3 covers 15 residues.

The rearrangement uses TRBV14 and TRBJ2-2; as DNA is missing, the TRBD1 call by TCRdb cannot be tested. The germline CDR1 and CDR2 sequences are SGHDN and FVKESK. This CDR3 comprises 16 residues. CDR3 loop: CASSPHLGILTGELFF.

The chain combines TRBV12-3 or TRBV12-4 with TRBJ2-2; there is no DNA to check the TCRdb D call of TRBD2. The CDR3 runs to 15 residues. CDR3 loop: CASSYGTSGSGELFF.

The chain has TRBV7-8 and TRBJ2-1. Germline CDR1 reads SGHVS; CDR2 reads FQNEAQ. This CDR3 has 13 amino acids. The CDR3 reads CASSQISYNEQFF.

The chain uses TRBV13 and TRBJ2-1; TCRdb returns TRBD1, unconfirmable since there is no DNA. The V gene's germline CDR1 is PRHDT and CDR2 FYEKMQ (reference sequence). The CDR3 runs 15 residues. The CDR3: CASSLVGQGAHEQFF.

The gene calls are TRBV3-1 and TRBJ1-1; TCRdb selects TRBD1, and the lack of DNA leaves this call unchecked. There are 17 residues in the CDR3. Germline CDR1 LGHDT, CDR2 YNNKEL (reference sequence). The CDR3 region is CASSQDFSEGLGTEAFF. The full variable domain, in which reference TRBV3-1 and TRBJ1-1 provide the parts outside the CDR3, is DTAVSQTPKYLVTQMGNDKSIKCEQNLGHDTMYWYKQDSKKFLKIMFSYNNKELIINETVPNRFSPKSPDKAHLNLHINSLELGDSAVYFCASSQDFSEGLGTEAFFGQGTRLTVV.

The chain recombines TRBV19 with TRBJ2-3; TCRdb selects TRBD2, and the lack of DNA leaves this call unchecked. Germline V gene lookup returns CDR1 LNHDA and CDR2 SQIVND (reference sequence). The CDR3 has 15 amino acids. The CDR3 spells CASRLAGLGTDTQYF. Looking up the rest from reference TRBV19 and TRBJ2-3 gives the full variable domain: DGGITQSPKYLFRKEGQNVTLSCEQNLNHDAMYWYRQDPGQGLRLIYYSQIVNDFQKGDIAEGYSVSREKKESFPLTVTSAQKNPTAFYLCASRLAGLGTDTQYFGPGTRLTVL.

The chain links TRBV5-1 to TRBJ2-1. The CDR3 length is 15 residues. Looked up from germline, CDR1 is SGHRS and CDR2 is YFSETQ. CDR3 region: CASSMGLGPYNEQFF. The full variable domain, completed using reference TRBV5-1 and TRBJ2-1, is KAGVTQTPRYLIKTRGQQVTLSCSPISGHRSVSWYQQTPGQGLQFLFEYFSETQRNKGNFPGRFSGRQFSNSRSEMNVSTLELGDSALYLCASSMGLGPYNEQFFGPGTRLTVL.

This chain uses TRBV15 with TRBJ2-7; the TRBD2 assignment by TCRdb is unverifiable without DNA. This CDR3 comprises 15 residues. In germline, CDR1 is LNHNV, CDR2 YYDKDF (reference sequence). CDR3 sequence: CATSQTSGIFNEQYF.

V gene TRBV5-5 combines with J gene TRBJ2-7. Germline V gene lookup returns CDR1 SGHKS and CDR2 YYEKEE (reference sequence). This CDR3 spans 14 amino acids. The CDR3: CASRTIDFSYEQYF.

This sequence joins TRBV29-1 and TRBJ2-3; TCRdb picks TRBD2, but there is no DNA to check that call. The V gene's germline CDR1 is SQVTM and CDR2 ANQGSEA. This CDR3 contains 15 residues. CDR3 loop: CSVPRTRGSTDTQYF.

The V and J genes are TRBV6-4 and TRBJ2-2; checking the TCRdb D call of TRBD1 is not possible without DNA. CDR1 is MRHNA, CDR2 SNTAGT, per germline. The CDR3 length is 14 residues. CDR3 loop: CASSDATGVGELFF.

This chain joins TRBV7-9 and TRBJ2-7. The germline CDR1 and CDR2 sequences are SEHNR and FQNEAQ (reference sequence). The CDR3 consists of 12 residues. This CDR3 is CASSPPKYEQYF.

The V call is TRBV14, the J call TRBJ2-3; no DNA is available, so the TRBD2 call from TCRdb remains unchecked. CDR1 SGHDN and CDR2 FVKESK come from the germline V gene. The length of the CDR3 is 16 residues. The chain's CDR3 is CASSQLTSGGADTQYF. The full variable domain, in which reference TRBV14 and TRBJ2-3 provide the parts outside the CDR3, is EAGVTQFPSHSVIEKGQTVTLRCDPISGHDNLYWYRRVMGKEIKFLLHFVKESKQDESGMPNNRFLAERTGGTYSTLKVQPAELEDSGVYFCASSQLTSGGADTQYFGPGTRLTVL.

The rearrangement uses TRBV20-1 and TRBJ2-1. Germline CDR1 DFQATT, CDR2 SNEGSKA (reference sequence). There are 15 residues in the CDR3. The CDR3 sequence: CSATSEEHLRNEQFF.

The chain is built from TRBV9 and TRBJ2-5. The CDR3 consists of 12 residues. From germline, CDR1 is SGDLS and CDR2 YYNGEE. CDR3 region: CASSGVQETQYF.

The rearrangement uses TRBV2 and TRBJ2-4; with no DNA, the TCRdb D assignment of TRBD1 cannot be verified. This CDR3 has 15 amino acids. Germline lookup yields CDR1 SNHLY and CDR2 FYNNEI. CDR3 sequence: CASSGEGVVKNIQYF.

The V call is TRBV7-8, the J call TRBJ1-6; TCRdb's D call of TRBD1 is untestable without DNA. CDR1 and CDR2 from the germline V gene are SGHVS and FQNEAQ. CDR3 length: 17 amino acids. The CDR3 here is CASSLVTAARYNSPLHF.